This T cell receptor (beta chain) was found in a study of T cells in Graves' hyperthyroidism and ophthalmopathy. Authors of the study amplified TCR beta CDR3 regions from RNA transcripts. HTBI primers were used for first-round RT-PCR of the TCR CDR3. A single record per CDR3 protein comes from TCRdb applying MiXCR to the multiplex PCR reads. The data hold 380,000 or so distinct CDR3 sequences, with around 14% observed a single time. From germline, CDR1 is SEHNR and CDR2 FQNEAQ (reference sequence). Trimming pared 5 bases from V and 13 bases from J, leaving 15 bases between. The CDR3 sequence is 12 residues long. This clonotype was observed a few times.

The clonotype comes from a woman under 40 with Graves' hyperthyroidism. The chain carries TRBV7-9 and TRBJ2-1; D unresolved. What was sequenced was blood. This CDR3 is CASSRDSASQFF. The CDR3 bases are TGTGCCAGCAGCAGAGACTCGGCATCCCAGTTCTTC.